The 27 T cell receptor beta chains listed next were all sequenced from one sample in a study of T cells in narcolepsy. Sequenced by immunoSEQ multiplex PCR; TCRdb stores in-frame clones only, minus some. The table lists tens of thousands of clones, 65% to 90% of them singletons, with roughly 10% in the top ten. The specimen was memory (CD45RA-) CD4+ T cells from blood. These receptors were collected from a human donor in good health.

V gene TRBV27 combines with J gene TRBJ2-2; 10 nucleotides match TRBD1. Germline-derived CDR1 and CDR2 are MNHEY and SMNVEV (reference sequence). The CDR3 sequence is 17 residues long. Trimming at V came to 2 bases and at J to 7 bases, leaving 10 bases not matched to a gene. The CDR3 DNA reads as TGTGCCAGCAGTTTAATTCGAGGGACAGGGGAGGGCGGGGAGCTGTTTTTT. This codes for CASSLIRGTGEGGELFF.

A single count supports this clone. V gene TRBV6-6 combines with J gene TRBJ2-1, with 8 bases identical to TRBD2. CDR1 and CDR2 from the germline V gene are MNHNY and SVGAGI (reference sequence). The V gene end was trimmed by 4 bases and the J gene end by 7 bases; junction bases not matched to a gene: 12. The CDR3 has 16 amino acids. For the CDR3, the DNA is TGTGCCAGCAGTTCCCGCCAGCGGGAGCCCGGAAATGAGCAGTTCTTC. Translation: CASSSRQREPGNEQFF.

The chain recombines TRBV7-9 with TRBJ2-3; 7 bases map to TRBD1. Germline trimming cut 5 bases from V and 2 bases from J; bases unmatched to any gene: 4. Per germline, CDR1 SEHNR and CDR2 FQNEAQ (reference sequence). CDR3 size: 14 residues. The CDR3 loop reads CASSRGQATDTQYF. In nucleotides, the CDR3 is TGTGCCAGCAGCCGAGGACAGGCCACAGATACGCAGTATTTT.

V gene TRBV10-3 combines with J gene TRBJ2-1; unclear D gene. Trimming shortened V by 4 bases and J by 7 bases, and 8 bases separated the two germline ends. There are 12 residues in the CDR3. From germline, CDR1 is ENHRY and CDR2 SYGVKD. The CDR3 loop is CAISVSENEQFF. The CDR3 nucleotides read TGTGCCATCAGTGTGAGTGAAAATGAGCAGTTCTTC.

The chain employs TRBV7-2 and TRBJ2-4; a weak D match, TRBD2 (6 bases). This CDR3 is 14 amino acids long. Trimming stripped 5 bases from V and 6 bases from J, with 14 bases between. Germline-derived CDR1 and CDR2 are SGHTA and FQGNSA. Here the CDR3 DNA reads TGTGCCAGCAGCGCCGGCCTCGGGGGAAACATTCAGTACTTC. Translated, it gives CASSAGLGGNIQYF.

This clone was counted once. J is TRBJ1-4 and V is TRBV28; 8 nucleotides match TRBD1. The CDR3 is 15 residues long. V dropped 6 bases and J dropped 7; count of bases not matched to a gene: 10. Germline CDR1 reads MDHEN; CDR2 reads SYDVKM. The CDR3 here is CASRLPQGAGEKLFF. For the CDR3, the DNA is TGTGCCAGCAGGCTCCCCCAGGGGGCGGGTGAAAAACTGTTTTTT. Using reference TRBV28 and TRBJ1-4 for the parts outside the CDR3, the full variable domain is DVKVTQSSRYLVKRTGEKVFLECVQDMDHENMFWYRQDPGLGLRLIYFSYDVKMKEKGDIPEGYSVSREKKERFSLILESASTNQTSMYLCASRLPQGAGEKLFFGSGTQLSVL.

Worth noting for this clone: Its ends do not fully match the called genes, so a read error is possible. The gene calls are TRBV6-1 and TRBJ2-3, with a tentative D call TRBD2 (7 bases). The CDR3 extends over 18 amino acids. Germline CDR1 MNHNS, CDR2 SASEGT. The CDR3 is CASIEGGGPPARTDTQYF. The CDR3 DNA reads TGTGCCAGCATTGAAGGCGGGGGCCCACCCGCTCGCACAGATACGCAGTATTTT.

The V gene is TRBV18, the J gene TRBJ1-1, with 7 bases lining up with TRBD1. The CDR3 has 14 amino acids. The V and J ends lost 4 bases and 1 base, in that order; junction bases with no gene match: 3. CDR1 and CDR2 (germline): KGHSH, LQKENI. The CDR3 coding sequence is TGTGCCAGCTCACAGGACAGGAGGAACACTGAAGCTTTCTTT. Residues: CASSQDRRNTEAFF.

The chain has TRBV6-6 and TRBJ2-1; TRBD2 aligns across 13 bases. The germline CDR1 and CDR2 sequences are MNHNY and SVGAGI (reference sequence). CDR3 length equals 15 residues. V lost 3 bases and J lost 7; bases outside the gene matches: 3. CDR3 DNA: TGTGCCAGCAGTTATGGGACTAGCGGGAAAAATGAGCAGTTCTTC. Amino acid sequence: CASSYGTSGKNEQFF.

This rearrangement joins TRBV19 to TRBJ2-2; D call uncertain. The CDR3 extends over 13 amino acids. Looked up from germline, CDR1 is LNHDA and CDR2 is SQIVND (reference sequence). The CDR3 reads CGTTQVKSGELFF. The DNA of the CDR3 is TGTGGAACGACGCAGGTTAAGTCCGGGGAGCTGTTTTTT.

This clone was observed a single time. CDR3 loop: CASSYGTGDTDTQYF. DNA of the CDR3: TGTGCCAGCAGTTACGGGACAGGGGACACAGATACGCAGTATTTT. This chain links TRBV6-6 with TRBJ2-3; 10 bases are a match to TRBD1. The germline V gene encodes CDR1 MNHNY and CDR2 SVGAGI (reference sequence). After removal of 2 bases from V and 2 bases from J, the junction contained 1 base not matched to a gene. CDR3 length: 15 amino acids.

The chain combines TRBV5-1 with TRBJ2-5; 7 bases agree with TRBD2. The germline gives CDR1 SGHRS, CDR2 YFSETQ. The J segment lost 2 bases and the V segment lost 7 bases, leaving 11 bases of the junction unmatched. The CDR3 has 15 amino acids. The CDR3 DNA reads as TGCGCCAGCCGTTTGGTTGGGGGGGGTCAAGAGACCCAGTACTTC. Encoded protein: CASRLVGGGQETQYF.

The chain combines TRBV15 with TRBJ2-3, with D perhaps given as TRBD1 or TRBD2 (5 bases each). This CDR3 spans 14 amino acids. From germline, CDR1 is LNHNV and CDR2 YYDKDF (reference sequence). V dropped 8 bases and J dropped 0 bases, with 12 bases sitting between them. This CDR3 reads CATQRDGSTDTQYF. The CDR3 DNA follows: TGTGCCACCCAACGGGACGGAAGCACAGATACGCAGTATTTT.

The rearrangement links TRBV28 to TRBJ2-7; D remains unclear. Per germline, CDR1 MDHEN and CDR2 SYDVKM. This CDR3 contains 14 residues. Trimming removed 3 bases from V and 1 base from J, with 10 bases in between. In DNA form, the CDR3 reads TGTGCCAGCAGTTTCCGCCAAGGGTCCTACGAGCAGTACTTC. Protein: CASSFRQGSYEQYF.

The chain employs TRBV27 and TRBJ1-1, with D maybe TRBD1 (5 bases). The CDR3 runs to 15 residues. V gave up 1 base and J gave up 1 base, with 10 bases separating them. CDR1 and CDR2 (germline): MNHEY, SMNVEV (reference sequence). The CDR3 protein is CASSLWGDQNTEAFF. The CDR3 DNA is TGTGCCAGCAGTTTATGGGGGGATCAGAACACTGAAGCTTTCTTT.

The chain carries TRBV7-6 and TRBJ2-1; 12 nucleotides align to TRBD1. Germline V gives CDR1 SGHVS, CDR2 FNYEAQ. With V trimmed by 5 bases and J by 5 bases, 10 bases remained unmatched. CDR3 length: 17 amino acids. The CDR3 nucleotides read TGTGCCAGCAGCATCTCTCCGGGACAGGGGGCAGACAATGAGCAGTTCTTC. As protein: CASSISPGQGADNEQFF.

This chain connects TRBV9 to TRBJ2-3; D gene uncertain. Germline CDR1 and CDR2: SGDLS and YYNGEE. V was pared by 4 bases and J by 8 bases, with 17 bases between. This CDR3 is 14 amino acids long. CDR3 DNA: TGTGCCAGCAGCTCGGGTCTGGGAAAGGGTACGCAGTATTTT. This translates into CASSSGLGKGTQYF.

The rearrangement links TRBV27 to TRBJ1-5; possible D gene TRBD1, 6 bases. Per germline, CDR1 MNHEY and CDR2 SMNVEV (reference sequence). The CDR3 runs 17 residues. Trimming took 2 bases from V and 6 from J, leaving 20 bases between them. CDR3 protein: CASSLVQGNSPGQPQHF. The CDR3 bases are TGTGCCAGCAGTTTAGTGCAGGGGAATTCTCCCGGTCAGCCCCAGCATTTT.

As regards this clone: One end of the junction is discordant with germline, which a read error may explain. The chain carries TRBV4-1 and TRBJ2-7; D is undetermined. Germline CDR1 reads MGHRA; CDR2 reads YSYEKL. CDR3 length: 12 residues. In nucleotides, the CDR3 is TGTGCCAGCAGCCGCTTAGATGACGAGCAGTACTTC. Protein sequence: CASSRLDDEQYF.

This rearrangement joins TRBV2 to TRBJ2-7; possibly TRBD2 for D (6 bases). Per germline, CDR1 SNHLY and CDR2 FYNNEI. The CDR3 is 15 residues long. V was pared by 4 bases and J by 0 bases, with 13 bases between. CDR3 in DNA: TGTGCCAGCAGTGCCCTGGGGGGTAGCTCCTACGAGCAGTACTTC. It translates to CASSALGGSSYEQYF.

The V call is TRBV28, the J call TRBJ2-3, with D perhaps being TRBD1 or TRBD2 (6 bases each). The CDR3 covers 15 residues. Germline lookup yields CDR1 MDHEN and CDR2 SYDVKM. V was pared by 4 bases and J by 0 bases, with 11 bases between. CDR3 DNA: TGTGCCAGCAGTTCGTCGGGGGCTAGCACAGATACGCAGTATTTT. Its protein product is CASSSSGASTDTQYF.

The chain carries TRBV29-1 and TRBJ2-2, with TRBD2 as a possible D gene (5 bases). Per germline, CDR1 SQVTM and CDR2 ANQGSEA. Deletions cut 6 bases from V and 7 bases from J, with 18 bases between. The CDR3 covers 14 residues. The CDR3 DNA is TGCAGCGTCGTGGGTCGGGGTAGTGACGGGGAGCTGTTTTTT. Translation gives CSVVGRGSDGELFF.

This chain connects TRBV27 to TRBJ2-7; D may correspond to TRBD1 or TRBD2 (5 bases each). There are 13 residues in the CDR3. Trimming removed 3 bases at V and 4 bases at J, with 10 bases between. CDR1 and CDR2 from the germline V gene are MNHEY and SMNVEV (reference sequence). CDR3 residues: CASSFYGGYEQYF. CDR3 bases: TGTGCCAGCAGTTTCTATGGGGGATACGAGCAGTACTTC.

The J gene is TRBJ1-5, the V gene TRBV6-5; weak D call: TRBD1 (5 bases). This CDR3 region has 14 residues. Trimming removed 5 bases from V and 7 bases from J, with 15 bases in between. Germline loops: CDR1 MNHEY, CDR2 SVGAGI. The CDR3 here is CASSTTGGGQPQHF. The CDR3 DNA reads TGTGCCAGCAGTACGACGGGGGGAGGGCAGCCCCAGCATTTT.

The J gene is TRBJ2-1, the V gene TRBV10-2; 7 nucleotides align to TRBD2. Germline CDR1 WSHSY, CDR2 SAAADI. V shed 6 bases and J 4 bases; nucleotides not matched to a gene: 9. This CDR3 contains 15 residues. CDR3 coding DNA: TGCGCCAGCAGACCCTCAGGCGGGAGTTACAATGAGCAGTTCTTC. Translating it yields CASRPSGGSYNEQFF.

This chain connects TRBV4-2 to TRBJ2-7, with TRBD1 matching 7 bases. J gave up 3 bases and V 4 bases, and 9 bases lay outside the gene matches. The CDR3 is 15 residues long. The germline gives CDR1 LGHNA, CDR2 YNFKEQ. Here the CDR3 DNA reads TGTGCCAGCAGCCCGGAAGGACAGGTACTCTACGAGCAGTACTTC. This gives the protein CASSPEGQVLYEQYF.

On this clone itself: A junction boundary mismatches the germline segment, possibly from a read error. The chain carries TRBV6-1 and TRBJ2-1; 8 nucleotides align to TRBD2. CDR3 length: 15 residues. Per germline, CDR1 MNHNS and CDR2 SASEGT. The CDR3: CASREAGVSYNEQFF. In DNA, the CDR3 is TGTGCCAGCAGAGAAGCGGGAGTTTCCTACAATGAGCAGTTCTTC.